Below, 10 T cell receptor beta chains from the same sample are listed, as sequenced in a study of T cell responses to AZD1222 COVID-19 vaccine. Clones were read by immunoSEQ multiplex PCR, and TCRdb kept only the in-frame ones, dropping some. In the table there are about 110,000 clones, 81% of which are singletons. The sequencing used peripheral blood, collected on day 0 of AZD1222 vaccination. These TCRs come from an adult in good health.

The rearrangement links TRBV28 to TRBJ1-1; 9 bases line up with TRBD1. The CDR3 totals 16 residues. V dropped 1 base and J dropped 3; count of bases not matched to a gene: 6. From germline, CDR1 is MDHEN and CDR2 SYDVKM. As DNA, the CDR3 is TGTGCCAGCAGTTTATTAGGGACAGGGATTTACACTGAAGCTTTCTTT. Amino acids: CASSLLGTGIYTEAFF.

The rearrangement uses TRBV7-9 and TRBJ1-1; the D gene is possibly TRBD1 (6 bases). Trimming removed 5 bases from V and 5 bases from J, with 18 bases in between. Germline assignment: CDR1 SEHNR and CDR2 FQNEAQ (reference sequence). The CDR3 sequence is 15 residues long. The CDR3 spells CASSPRVGGNTEAFF. The CDR3 DNA follows: TGTGCCAGCAGCCCCCGTGTGGGGGGCAATACTGAAGCTTTCTTT.

V gene TRBV28 combines with J gene TRBJ1-6, with D possibly TRBD1 on 5 matching bases. V shed 8 bases and J shed 1 base, with 15 bases lying between them. Germline V gene sequence: CDR1 MDHEN, CDR2 SYDVKM. There are 16 residues in the CDR3. The DNA for the CDR3 is TGTGCCAGCGCCACAGCTGGGGGTTCCTATAATTCACCCCTCCACTTT. Its translation: CASATAGGSYNSPLHF.

The count of this clone is one. The rearrangement joins TRBV27 to TRBJ2-2; TRBD1 might be the D (5 bases). The CDR3 length is 13 residues. V lost 7 bases, J lost 6 bases, and 12 bases lay in between. Germline V gene lookup returns CDR1 MNHEY and CDR2 SMNVEV (reference sequence). CDR3 bases: TGTGCCAGCACCCCGCAGGGCCCCGGGGAGCTGTTTTTT. Amino acids: CASTPQGPGELFF.

This clone occurred a few times. This chain connects TRBV5-6 to TRBJ1-6; 10 positions match TRBD1. This CDR3 is 15 amino acids long. V dropped 3 bases and J dropped 6; count of bases not matched to a gene: 3. From germline, CDR1 is SGHDT and CDR2 YYEEEE. The chain's CDR3 is CASSWTGGRNSPLHF. In DNA form, the CDR3 reads TGTGCCAGCAGCTGGACAGGGGGACGTAATTCACCCCTCCACTTT.

The chain employs TRBV5-1 and TRBJ2-7; a weak D match, TRBD1 (6 bases). The CDR3 has 14 residues. Trimming left V 5 bases short and J 0 bases short, with 12 bases between. The germline V gene has CDR1 SGHRS and CDR2 YFSETQ. This CDR3 is CASSVQGSSYEQYF. The CDR3 DNA reads as TGCGCCAGCAGTGTCCAGGGGAGCTCCTACGAGCAGTACTTC.

J is TRBJ1-3 and V is TRBV7-9; 7 nucleotides agree with TRBD1. The trim removed 5 bases at V and 2 bases at J, leaving 6 bases unmatched. The length of the CDR3 is 15 residues. Germline lookup yields CDR1 SEHNR and CDR2 FQNEAQ (reference sequence). In nucleotides, the CDR3 is TGTGCCAGCAGCCTGACAGGGATCGCTGGAAACACCATATATTTT. This codes for CASSLTGIAGNTIYF.

This clone has only one observation. The genes are TRBV18 and TRBJ1-4; D is ambiguous. The CDR3 has 14 residues. V was clipped by 8 bases and J by 0 bases, with 10 bases between them. Per germline, CDR1 KGHSH and CDR2 LQKENI. The CDR3 coding sequence is TGTGCCAGCCAACAGAAATCAACTAATGAAAAACTGTTTTTT. Its translation: CASQQKSTNEKLFF. The entire variable domain, with the rest obtained from reference TRBV18 and TRBJ1-4, is as follows: NAGVMQNPRHLVRRRGQEARLRCSPMKGHSHVYWYRQLPEEGLKFMVYLQKENIIDESGMPKERFSAEFPKEGPSILRIQQVVRGDSAAYFCASQQKSTNEKLFFGSGTQLSVL.

V and J are TRBV5-4 and TRBJ2-7, with D unclear. Germline lookup yields CDR1 SGHNT and CDR2 YYREEE (reference sequence). CDR3 length: 12 residues. V shed 3 bases and J shed 6 bases, with 10 bases lying between them. The DNA for the CDR3 is TGTGCCAGCAGCTCGGCCTCTTTCGAGCAGTACTTC. It specifies CASSSASFEQYF.

The chain combines TRBV6-4 with TRBJ2-2; 7 nucleotides line up with TRBD2. V was pared by 3 bases and J by 4 bases, with 5 bases of the junction left unmatched. This CDR3 is built from 15 residues. The germline CDR1 and CDR2 sequences are MRHNA and SNTAGT. CDR3 sequence reads: CASSELAGPTGELFF. CDR3 bases: TGTGCCAGCAGTGAGTTAGCGGGTCCCACCGGGGAGCTGTTTTTT.